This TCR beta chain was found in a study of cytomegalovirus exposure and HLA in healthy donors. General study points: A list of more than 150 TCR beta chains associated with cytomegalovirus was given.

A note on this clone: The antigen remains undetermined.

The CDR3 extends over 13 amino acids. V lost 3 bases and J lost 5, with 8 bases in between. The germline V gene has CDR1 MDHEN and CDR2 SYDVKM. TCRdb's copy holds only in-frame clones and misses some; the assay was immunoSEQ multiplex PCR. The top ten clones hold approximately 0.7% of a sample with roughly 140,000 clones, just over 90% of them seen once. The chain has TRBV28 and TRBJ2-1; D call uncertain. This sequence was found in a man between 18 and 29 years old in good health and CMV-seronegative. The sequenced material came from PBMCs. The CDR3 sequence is CASSLVEDNEQFF. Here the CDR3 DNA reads TGTGCCAGCAGTTTGGTAGAGGACAATGAGCAGTTCTTC.